This passage covers 21 T cell receptor beta chains from one sample sequenced in a study of CD8 T cells in ankylosing spondylitis. Whole-study results and caveats: Ankylosing spondylitis blood appeared to carry a characteristic TCR beta motif of roughly 8 highly homologous variants.

These receptors are not linked to any known antigen. TCRdb reprocessed the 5' RACE reads with MiXCR, giving one entry per CDR3 protein. This sample has around 450,000 distinct CDR3 sequences, with 25% to 30% found just once. The sample consisted of blood, either unsorted or a sorted T cell fraction (not recorded which). Source of these receptors: a male donor with ankylosing spondylitis.

V and J are TRBV7-2 and TRBJ2-1, with 12 bases lining up with TRBD2. V shed 5 bases and J 3 bases; nucleotides not matched to a gene: 8. There are 17 residues in the CDR3. Germline CDR1 SGHTA, CDR2 FQGNSA. CDR3 residues: CASSPRTSGESYNEQFF. The CDR3 nucleotides read TGTGCCAGCAGCCCAAGGACTAGCGGGGAGAGCTACAATGAGCAGTTCTTC.

This clonotype was observed at least ten times. The chain carries TRBV5-1 and TRBJ2-5; D remains ambiguous. This CDR3 contains 12 residues. Trimming pared 0 bases from V and 3 bases from J, leaving 3 bases between. Germline V gene sequence: CDR1 SGHRS, CDR2 YFSETQ. The CDR3 DNA reads TGCGCCAGCAGCTTGGAGGAAGAGACCCAGTACTTC. It is translated as CASSLEEETQYF.

The rearrangement links TRBV6-1 to TRBJ1-5; D ambiguous. CDR1 is MNHNS and CDR2 is SASEGT in the germline V gene. Trimming removed 6 bases at V and 3 bases at J, with 12 bases between. The CDR3 runs 14 residues. CDR3 sequence: CASRPQRANQPQHF. CDR3 nucleotide sequence: TGTGCCAGCAGGCCTCAGAGAGCCAATCAGCCCCAGCATTTT.

The chain combines TRBV11-3 with TRBJ1-2; the D gene is possibly TRBD1 (6 bases). The V gene's germline CDR1 is SGHNT and CDR2 YENEEA. V shed 8 bases and J shed 5 bases, with 12 bases lying between them. This CDR3 spans 12 amino acids. CDR3 sequence reads: CASSGQYYGYTF. For the CDR3, the DNA is TGTGCCAGCTCCGGACAGTATTATGGCTACACCTTC.

The chain employs TRBV3-1 and TRBJ1-2; TRBD1 aligns across 10 bases. V was clipped by 4 bases and J by 8 bases; unmatched bases: 7. This CDR3 spans 14 amino acids. Germline CDR1 and CDR2: LGHDT and YNNKEL (reference sequence). The CDR3, as DNA: TGTGCCAGCAGCCGAGAGACAGGGGGCGACGGCTACACCTTC. As protein: CASSRETGGDGYTF. Together with reference TRBV3-1 and TRBJ1-2, the CDR3 gives the full variable domain: DTAVSQTPKYLVTQMGNDKSIKCEQNLGHDTMYWYKQDSKKFLKIMFSYNNKELIINETVPNRFSPKSPDKAHLNLHINSLELGDSAVYFCASSRETGGDGYTFGSGTRLTVV.

This chain joins TRBV27 and TRBJ2-1; D not certain. The CDR3 consists of 15 residues. Germline CDR1 and CDR2: MNHEY and SMNVEV (reference sequence). The V gene lost 5 bases and the J gene lost 0 bases, with 11 bases spanning the gap. In DNA, the CDR3 is TGTGCCAGCAGTAACTTAGGCGGCTCCTACAATGAGCAGTTCTTC. This sequence encodes CASSNLGGSYNEQFF.

This clonotype was counted between two and nine times. The DNA of the CDR3 is TGCAGCGTTGTAGGCCAGATGAACACTGAAGCTTTCTTT. It is translated as CSVVGQMNTEAFF. V gene TRBV29-1 combines with J gene TRBJ1-1; unclear D gene. The CDR3 spans 13 residues. Trimming took 4 bases from V and 0 from J, leaving 9 bases between them. Germline V lookup: CDR1 SQVTM, CDR2 ANQGSEA. Looking up the rest from reference TRBV29-1 and TRBJ1-1 gives the full variable domain: SAVISQKPSRDICQRGTSLTIQCQVDSQVTMMFWYRQQPGQSLTLIATANQGSEATYESGFVIDKFPISRPNLTFSTLTVSNMSPEDSSIYLCSVVGQMNTEAFFGQGTRLTVV.

In this sample, this clonotype turned up a few times. The chain couples TRBV6-5 to TRBJ2-3; D ambiguous. Germline lookup yields CDR1 MNHEY and CDR2 SVGAGI. V dropped 0 bases and J dropped 2 bases, with 9 bases sitting between them. The CDR3 contains 15 residues. The CDR3 sequence is CASSYSNQATDTQYF. Written as DNA, the CDR3 is TGTGCCAGCAGTTACTCGAACCAGGCCACAGATACGCAGTATTTT.

This chain joins TRBV20-1 and TRBJ2-3; D unresolved. The CDR3 consists of 14 residues. CDR1 is DFQATT and CDR2 is SNEGSKA in the germline V gene (reference sequence). Trimming stripped 8 bases from V and 0 bases from J, with 15 bases between. CDR3 bases: TGCAGTTCCCCCCGGCAGGCTAGCACAGATACGCAGTATTTT. This gives the protein CSSPRQASTDTQYF.

CDR3 sequence: CASCLHSTLGVRGYEQYV. The CDR3 bases are TGTGCCAGCTGCCTCCACTCAACTTTGGGGGTCAGGGGCTACGAGCAGTACGTC. This chain connects TRBV18 to TRBJ2-7; D is perhaps TRBD1 (6 bases). V was shortened by 7 bases and J by 3 bases, with 28 bases between the two germline ends. Germline V gives CDR1 KGHSH, CDR2 LQKENI. The length of the CDR3 is 18 residues.

The chain uses TRBV7-9 and TRBJ1-2, with a weak D call TRBD1 (6 bases). CDR3 size: 13 residues. The ends were cut back, 6 bases at V and 3 bases at J, with 11 bases in the middle. Per the germline V gene, CDR1 is SEHNR and CDR2 is FQNEAQ (reference sequence). CDR3 protein: CASREDSYYGYTF. The CDR3 region has the DNA TGTGCCAGCAGAGAGGACAGCTACTATGGCTACACCTTC.

The chain carries TRBV7-7 and TRBJ2-1, with D perhaps assigned TRBD1 or TRBD2 (5 bases each). The CDR3 length is 14 residues. Germline loops: CDR1 SSHAT, CDR2 FNYEAQ (reference sequence). Trimming cost V 0 bases and J 15 bases, with 18 bases left between them. CDR3 amino acids: CASSLAQEGSSLFF. CDR3 in DNA: TGTGCCAGCAGCTTAGCGCAAGAGGGGAGCTCCCTGTTCTTC.

The V gene is TRBV14, the J gene TRBJ2-1; TRBD1 or TRBD2 may be the D gene (6 bases each). The V gene lost 5 bases and the J gene lost 12 bases, with 23 bases spanning the gap. CDR3 length: 15 amino acids. Germline V gene lookup returns CDR1 SGHDN and CDR2 FVKESK. The CDR3 sequence: CASSTSGTPFSGQFF. In DNA form, the CDR3 reads TGTGCCAGCAGCACGTCGGGGACACCTTTTAGCGGGCAGTTCTTC.

Only a few counts were recorded for this clonotype. The chain uses TRBV20-1 and TRBJ2-3; 9 positions agree with TRBD2. Germline-derived CDR1 and CDR2 are DFQATT and SNEGSKA (reference sequence). Trimming at V came to 3 bases and at J to 5 bases, leaving 6 bases not matched to a gene. The CDR3 length is 14 residues. The CDR3 DNA reads TGCAGTGCTAGGGTAGCGGGAGTACTAGATACGCAGTATTTT. It codes for CSARVAGVLDTQYF.

This chain joins TRBV5-1 and TRBJ1-1; 10 bases are shared with TRBD1. This CDR3 has 16 residues. J lost 1 base, V lost 4 bases, and 7 bases had no gene match. CDR1 and CDR2 from the germline V gene are SGHRS and YFSETQ. This CDR3 reads CASSAGQGFSNTEAFF. The CDR3 DNA reads as TGCGCCAGCAGCGCGGGACAGGGGTTCTCGAACACTGAAGCTTTCTTT.

The sample holds a few counts of this clonotype. The chain recombines TRBV5-1 with TRBJ2-1; 8 positions match TRBD2. CDR1 is SGHRS and CDR2 is YFSETQ in the germline V gene. This CDR3 region has 15 residues. The V gene end was trimmed by 0 bases and the J gene end by 3 bases; junction bases not matched to a gene: 2. This CDR3 reads CASSLVAGIYNEQFF. In nucleotides, the CDR3 is TGCGCCAGCAGCTTGGTAGCGGGAATCTACAATGAGCAGTTCTTC.

The V and J genes are TRBV6-1 and TRBJ2-1; TRBD2 aligns across 9 bases. Germline assignment: CDR1 MNHNS and CDR2 SASEGT. CDR3 length: 14 residues. Trimming at V came to 7 bases and at J to 12 bases, leaving 13 bases not matched to a gene. CDR3 nucleotide sequence: TGTGCCAGCAATAAAGAGCGGGAGGTGTTAAGGCAGTTCTTC. Residues: CASNKEREVLRQFF.

The rearrangement links TRBV29-1 to TRBJ2-2; 8 nucleotides match TRBD1. Unmatched junction bases numbered 9, after V lost 4 bases and J lost 2 bases. Germline V gives CDR1 SQVTM, CDR2 ANQGSEA. The length of the CDR3 is 16 residues. CDR3 amino acids: CSVGINRGRNTGELFF. The CDR3 DNA sequence: TGCAGCGTTGGGATCAACAGGGGGAGAAACACCGGGGAGCTGTTTTTT.

The rearrangement uses TRBV4-2 and TRBJ2-6; D gene ambiguous. Between the trimmed V and J ends, which lost 2 bases and 0 bases, there was a span of 14 bases. The length of the CDR3 is 18 residues. Germline V gene data show CDR1 as LGHNA and CDR2 as YNFKEQ. CDR3 coding DNA: TGTGCCAGCAGCCAAACTTGGCGACAAACCTCTGGGGCCAACGTCCTGACTTTC. The encoded protein is CASSQTWRQTSGANVLTF.

There are a few counts of this clonotype. This chain joins TRBV20-1 and TRBJ2-5; the D gene is possibly TRBD2 (5 bases). The CDR3 has 13 amino acids. Germline CDR1 and CDR2: DFQATT and SNEGSKA (reference sequence). The V end was cut by 5 bases, the J end by 5 bases, with 15 bases between. CDR3 sequence: CSAPGPIAETQYF. The DNA for the CDR3 is TGCAGTGCTCCCGGACCCATAGCGGAGACCCAGTACTTC.

This chain connects TRBV2 to TRBJ2-7; D is undetermined. From germline, CDR1 is SNHLY and CDR2 FYNNEI. V was shortened by 6 bases and J by 5 bases, with 8 bases between the two germline ends. This CDR3 comprises 11 residues. CDR3 region: CASREYDEQYF. The CDR3 region has the DNA TGTGCCAGCAGAGAGTACGACGAGCAGTACTTC.